This T cell receptor beta chain came from a study of metastatic and nonmetastatic thyroid tumors. Overall study results and limits: Relative to benign nodules, malignant thyroid tumors were reportedly characterized by significantly elevated TCR beta diversity in blood and tumor.

MiXCR reprocessed the PCR reads for TCRdb. This table has approximately 38,000 clones, 15% to 20% appearing once. This CDR3 is 16 amino acids long. V gave up 6 bases and J gave up 1 base; unmatched junction bases: 10. The germline V gene has CDR1 SGHAT and CDR2 FQNNGV. None of the patients had undergone any treatment ahead of thyroid surgery. A note on this clone: Its antigen is unidentified.

The TCR comes from a female donor with papillary thyroid cancer or a benign thyroid nodule (not recorded which). Some clones in this sample may be carry-over from other donors' samples. The chain recombines TRBV11-2 with TRBJ1-1; 8 bases map to TRBD1. Sample: blood. The chain's CDR3 is CASRPKQGVKNTEAFF. CDR3 DNA: TGTGCCAGCAGGCCCAAACAGGGGGTGAAGAACACTGAAGCTTTCTTT.